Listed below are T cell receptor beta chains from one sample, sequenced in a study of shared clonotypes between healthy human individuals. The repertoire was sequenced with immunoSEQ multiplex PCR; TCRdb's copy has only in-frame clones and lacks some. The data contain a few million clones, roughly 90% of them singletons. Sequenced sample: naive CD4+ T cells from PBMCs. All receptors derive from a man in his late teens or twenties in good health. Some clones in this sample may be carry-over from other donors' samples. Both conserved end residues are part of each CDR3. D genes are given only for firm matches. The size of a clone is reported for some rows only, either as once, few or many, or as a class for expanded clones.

CASSSTGVTHTDTQYF | TGTGCCAGCAGTTCGACAGGGGTCACTCACACAGATACGCAGTATTTT | . | TRBJ2-3 | TRBD1 | TRBV7-9
CASSLGQVTEAFF | TGTGCCAGCAGCTTGGGACAGGTAACTGAAGCTTTCTTT | . | TRBJ1-1 | TRBD1 | TRBV7-2
CASSYYEQYF | TGTGCCAGCAGCTACTACGAGCAGTACTTC | . | TRBJ2-7 | . | TRBV21-1
CASSSLRYGTGTTNEKLFF | TGTGCCAGCAGCTCCCTCAGATATGGGACAGGCACGACTAATGAAAAACTGTTTTTT | . | TRBJ1-4 | TRBD1 | TRBV7-9
CASSRPGGNEQFF | TGTGCCAGCAGCCGACCAGGGGGCAATGAGCAGTTCTTC | . | TRBJ2-1 | TRBD1 | TRBV7-2
CASSPSLGEQYF | TGTGCCAGCAGCCCGTCACTCGGCGAGCAGTACTTC | . | TRBJ2-7 | . | TRBV11-2
CAISPGSRETQYF | TGTGCCATCAGTCCAGGGTCACGAGAGACCCAGTACTTC | . | TRBJ2-5 | . | TRBV10-3
CASSPAGAETQYF | TGTGCCAGCAGCCCCGCCGGGGCAGAGACCCAGTACTTC | . | TRBJ2-5 | . | TRBV7-6
CASSQVGGVGGRYF | TGTGCCAGCAGCCAAGTTGGAGGGGTCGGAGGGCGGTACTTC | . | TRBJ2-7 | . | TRBV14
CATSRDPRAGGSYNEQFF | TGTGCCACCAGCAGAGATCCGAGAGCGGGAGGATCCTACAATGAGCAGTTCTTC | . | TRBJ2-1 | TRBD2 | TRBV15
CASSLGRLAGELFF | TGTGCCAGCAGTTTAGGGAGGCTCGCCGGGGAGCTGTTTTTT | once | TRBJ2-2 | . | TRBV27
CASSSSTDTQYF | TGTGCCAGTAGCAGTAGCACAGATACGCAGTATTTT | . | TRBJ2-3 | . | TRBV2
CASSYRRELFF | TGTGCCAGCAGCTATCGAAGGGAGCTGTTTTTT | once | TRBJ2-2 | . | TRBV28
CASSVTTATNEKLFF | TGCGCCAGCAGCGTAACGACAGCAACTAATGAAAAACTGTTTTTT | few | TRBJ1-4 | . | TRBV4-1
CASSPRNTGELFF | TGTGCCAGCAGCCCCAGGAACACCGGGGAGCTGTTTTTT | . | TRBJ2-2 | . | TRBV5-6
CASTVGDGDTQYF | TGTGCCAGCACCGTCGGAGATGGAGATACGCAGTATTTT | . | TRBJ2-3 | . | TRBV9
CASSQTTLNEQFF | TGTGCCAGCAGTCAGACCACCTTGAATGAGCAGTTCTTC | . | TRBJ2-1 | . | TRBV7-9
CASRTPPGGDYGYTF | TGTGCCAGCAGGACCCCGCCAGGGGGCGACTATGGCTACACCTTC | . | TRBJ1-2 | TRBD1 | TRBV28
CATSRDRGLAGGVSYNEQFF | TGTGCCACCAGCAGAGATCGGGGACTAGCGGGAGGCGTGTCCTACAATGAGCAGTTCTTC | . | TRBJ2-1 | TRBD2 | TRBV15
CASSHQGKLAYEQYF | TGTGCCAGTAGTCATCAGGGGAAGCTGGCCTACGAGCAGTACTTC | . | TRBJ2-7 | . | TRBV19
CASSGRTGGSGELFF | TGTGCCAGCAGCGGACGGACAGGGGGCTCCGGGGAGCTGTTTTTT | . | TRBJ2-2 | TRBD1 | TRBV5-6
CASRQGLATDTQYF | TGTGCCAGCAGGCAAGGACTGGCCACAGATACGCAGTATTTT | . | TRBJ2-3 | . | TRBV5-4
CASSHNLKGRLYEQYF | TGCGCCAGCAGCCACAACCTAAAGGGTAGGTTATACGAGCAGTACTTC | . | TRBJ2-7 | . | TRBV4-1
CASSPTGDGYTF | TGTGCCAGCAGTCCGACAGGGGATGGCTACACCTTC | . | TRBJ1-2 | TRBD1 | TRBV7-9
CASSIPQGQPQHF | TGTGCCAGTAGTATACCACAAGGTCAGCCCCAGCATTTT | . | TRBJ1-5 | . | TRBV19
CASSPQAASYEQYF | TGTGCCAGCAGCCCCCAAGCGGCCTCCTACGAGCAGTACTTC | . | TRBJ2-7 | . | TRBV7-3
CASSPVRDRPYEQYF | TGTGCCAGCAGTCCAGTCCGGGACAGGCCATACGAGCAGTACTTC | . | TRBJ2-7 | TRBD1 | TRBV27
CASQEGNVYEQYF | TGCGCCAGCCAGGAAGGGAACGTCTACGAGCAGTACTTC | . | TRBJ2-7 | . | TRBV5-1
CASSFLGGELFF | TGCGCCAGCAGCTTCTTGGGTGGGGAGCTGTTTTTT | once | TRBJ2-2 | . | TRBV4-1
CASRRGTGRTEAFF | TGTGCCAGTAGAAGAGGGACAGGGCGTACTGAAGCTTTCTTT | . | TRBJ1-1 | TRBD1 | TRBV19
CASSYNGYGYTF | TGTGCCAGCAGTTATAACGGCTATGGCTACACCTTC | . | TRBJ1-2 | . | TRBV27
CASSVVWTGETQYF | TGTGCCAGCAGCGTAGTTTGGACAGGGGAGACCCAGTACTTC | . | TRBJ2-5 | TRBD1 | TRBV9
CASSYRGDVNGYTF | TGTGCCAGCAGTTACCGGGGGGATGTCAATGGCTACACCTTC | . | TRBJ1-2 | . | TRBV6-5
CASRPTGGKRDEQYF | TGTGCCAGCAGACCGACAGGGGGCAAAAGGGACGAGCAGTACTTC | . | TRBJ2-7 | TRBD1 | TRBV6-6
CSVEVGSGRLYEQYF | TGCAGCGTTGAAGTCGGTTCGGGCAGATTGTACGAGCAGTACTTC | . | TRBJ2-7 | . | TRBV29-1
CASSQISGEQFF | TGTGCCAGCAGCCAAATTTCGGGGGAGCAGTTCTTC | . | TRBJ2-1 | . | TRBV7-9
CASSPPGVSQPQHF | TGTGCCAGCTCACCACCTGGGGTGAGTCAGCCCCAGCATTTT | . | TRBJ1-5 | . | TRBV18
CASSLETSSHTGELFF | TGTGCCAGCAGCTTAGAGACTAGCAGTCACACCGGGGAGCTGTTTTTT | . | TRBJ2-2 | TRBD2 | TRBV7-6
CASTGVGPYEQYF | TGTGCCAGTACAGGGGTAGGACCCTACGAGCAGTACTTC | . | TRBJ2-7 | TRBD1 | TRBV27
CASSLVATSFYNEQFF | TGCGCCAGCAGCTTGGTTGCGACTAGCTTCTACAATGAGCAGTTCTTC | once | TRBJ2-1 | TRBD2 | TRBV5-1
CASSDGRTEVNGYTF | TGTGCCAGCAGTGACGGAAGGACAGAAGTAAATGGCTACACCTTC | . | TRBJ1-2 | . | TRBV6-6